The 10 T cell receptor beta chains reported below all come from one sample, sequenced in a study of response to subunit inactivated influenza vaccine. TCRdb reprocessed the RT-PCR reads with MiXCR, giving one entry per CDR3 protein. The sample records approximately 700,000 distinct CDR3 sequences, 11% to 15% being singletons. The sample here was PBMCs from blood, taken roughly 15 days before vaccination. These receptors were obtained from a man aged 50-60 years who received an inactivated influenza vaccine.

In this sample, this clonotype turned up many times. The rearrangement links TRBV11-2 to TRBJ2-1; 11 nucleotides match TRBD2. The CDR3 is 17 amino acids. V was clipped by 5 bases and J by 4 bases; unmatched bases: 10. Per the germline V gene, CDR1 is SGHAT and CDR2 is FQNNGV. The CDR3 loop reads CASSGATSGTGYNEQFF. CDR3 nucleotides: TGTGCCAGCAGCGGCGCGACTAGCGGGACTGGGTACAATGAGCAGTTCTTC.

This clonotype was recorded many times. The V and J genes are TRBV5-1 and TRBJ2-6; no firm D call. CDR3 size: 14 residues. CDR1 is SGHRS, CDR2 YFSETQ, per germline. Between the trimmed V and J ends, which lost 6 bases and 0 bases, there was a span of 7 bases. This CDR3 is CASTEVSGANVLTF. The CDR3 DNA reads as TGCGCCAGCACTGAGGTCTCTGGGGCCAACGTCCTGACTTTC.

This chain joins TRBV6-1 and TRBJ1-2; 8 nucleotides agree with TRBD1. V lost 7 bases, J lost 6 bases, and 13 bases stayed unmatched. The germline CDR1 and CDR2 sequences are MNHNS and SASEGT. CDR3 length: 15 residues. In nucleotides, the CDR3 is TGTGCCAGCAACCCAACAGGGGGAACCCCACATGGCTACACCTTC. It encodes CASNPTGGTPHGYTF.

This sequence joins TRBV30 and TRBJ2-5; TRBD1 agrees at 7 bases. Germline trimming cut 3 bases from V and 0 bases from J; bases unmatched to any gene: 22. CDR3 length: 20 amino acids. Germline V gene lookup returns CDR1 GTSNPN and CDR2 SVGIG (reference sequence). CDR3 amino acids: CAWRRGVHRRDSADQETQYF. The CDR3, as DNA: TGTGCCTGGAGACGAGGCGTCCATAGAAGGGACAGTGCGGACCAAGAGACCCAGTACTTC. The full variable domain, in which reference TRBV30 and TRBJ2-5 provide the parts outside the CDR3, is SQTIHQWPATLVQPVGSPLSLECTVEGTSNPNLYWYRQAAGRGLQLLFYSVGIGQISSEVPQNLSASRPQDRQFILSSKKLLLSDSGFYLCAWRRGVHRRDSADQETQYFGPGTRLLVL.

J is TRBJ1-4 and V is TRBV5-1, with D tentatively TRBD1 (5 bases). Germline V CDR1 and CDR2: SGHRS, YFSETQ. V gave up 1 base and J gave up 6 bases, with 16 bases separating them. The CDR3 contains 16 residues. The CDR3 nucleotides read TGCGCCAGCAGCTTGAGCCGGGGCCCCTTGGATGAAAAACTGTTTTTT. It specifies CASSLSRGPLDEKLFF.

The rearrangement uses TRBV4-2 and TRBJ1-6, with 8 nucleotides matching TRBD1. The CDR3 totals 15 residues. V was clipped by 4 bases and J by 7 bases; unmatched bases: 6. Germline V gene sequence: CDR1 LGHNA, CDR2 YNFKEQ. The CDR3 DNA is TGTGCCAGCAGCCTGATGACAGGGGTAAATTCACCCCTCCACTTT. Translating gives CASSLMTGVNSPLHF.

The genes are TRBV20-1 and TRBJ2-1, with 8 positions matching TRBD2. Germline trimming cut 8 bases from V and 7 bases from J; bases unmatched to any gene: 13. Germline CDR1 DFQATT, CDR2 SNEGSKA (reference sequence). This CDR3 spans 14 amino acids. CDR3: CSIIAGRQKNEQFF. CDR3 nucleotides: TGCAGTATTATAGCGGGGCGACAAAAAAATGAGCAGTTCTTC.

V is TRBV5-1 and J is TRBJ2-1; 9 nucleotides agree with TRBD1. V trimming: 8 bases; J trimming: 5 bases; junction bases outside the gene matches: 11. Germline lookup yields CDR1 SGHRS and CDR2 YFSETQ. This CDR3 spans 15 amino acids. In DNA form, the CDR3 reads TGCGCCAGTCGCGCCACAGGGGGCGGCCACAATGAGCAGTTCTTC. It yields the protein CASRATGGGHNEQFF.

This clonotype was seen a handful of times. This rearrangement joins TRBV24-1 to TRBJ1-5; 8 bases match TRBD1. The CDR3 totals 15 residues. The J segment lost 2 bases and the V segment lost 8 bases, leaving 7 bases of the junction unmatched. Germline loops: CDR1 KGHDR, CDR2 SFDVKD. Written as DNA, the CDR3 is TGTGCCACCATGTTTGGACAGGGAGGCAATCAGCCCCAGCATTTT. Translation gives CATMFGQGGNQPQHF.

This clonotype occurred a few times. This chain connects TRBV7-6 to TRBJ2-1; the D gene is possibly TRBD1 (6 bases). The CDR3 sequence is 15 residues long. From germline, CDR1 is SGHVS and CDR2 FNYEAQ. V was trimmed by 3 bases and J by 2 bases, leaving 11 bases between them. CDR3: CASSFRDTAYNEQFF. In DNA form, the CDR3 reads TGTGCCAGCAGCTTCCGGGACACTGCCTACAATGAGCAGTTCTTC.